The source of this TCR beta chain is a study of cytomegalovirus exposure and HLA in healthy donors. Study at large: From about 179 million T cells, an earlier analysis saw around 120 million unique TCR beta sequences.

General study findings and limits: From TCR beta sequences, most subjects' HLA-A and HLA-B alleles were reportedly predicted accurately. In a later analysis, V- and J-gene trimming of beta chains associated with a DCLRE1C missense variant, replicated independently.

Comment on this clone: What it binds is not known.

Primers: 60 Vbeta forward and 13 Jbeta reverse. Authors' data handling: Later work found 80 million or so unique TCR beta chains, with 10 million to 14 million shared. Clones were sequenced by immunoSEQ multiplex PCR, and TCRdb holds only the in-frame ones, with some missing. V and J calls and clone size are as listed in that table; D and trimming were resolved from the DNA. Found here are about 81,000 clones, 85% to 90% of them singletons; the top ten hold 2.3%. The trim removed 4 bases at V and 7 bases at J, leaving 7 bases unmatched. The CDR3 is made up of 16 amino acids. Germline V gives CDR1 SGHTA, CDR2 FQGNSA.

This TCR derives from a young man in good health and CMV-seronegative. Source material: PBMCs. This chain connects TRBV7-2 to TRBJ2-1, with 13 bases identical to TRBD2. The CDR3 loop is CASSSRGLAGLNEQFF. The CDR3 DNA reads TGTGCCAGCAGCTCGAGGGGACTAGCGGGACTAAATGAGCAGTTCTTC.